Sequencing of this T cell receptor (beta chain) was carried out in a study of blood T cell repertoires in COVID-19. On the study more broadly: Sample material is recorded as cDNA or gDNA derived from T cells, B-cell-depleted T cells, or PBMCs.

This CDR3 comprises 18 residues. Germline assignment: CDR1 MNHNS and CDR2 SASEGT. After removal of 4 bases from V and 3 bases from J, the junction contained 14 bases not matched to a gene. Sequencing used immunoSEQ multiplex PCR; TCRdb keeps in-frame clones, though not all of them. Of 210,000 or so clones listed, around 81% are singletons. Living in roughly 25 US areas, the participants were between 18 and 89 years of age. Cohorts were determined from participant-reported clinical history. The chain recombines TRBV6-1 with TRBJ1-4; 7 bases agree with TRBD1. The sequence was obtained from a man under 40 with acute COVID-19. Sequenced sample: PBMCs or T cells enriched from blood (not recorded which). CDR3 bases: TGTGCCAGCAGTGGCCCTACAGGGGCCCCGTCGGCTAATGAAAAACTGTTTTTT. It encodes CASSGPTGAPSANEKLFF.